This T cell receptor beta chain was recorded in a study of T-cell memory formation after mild COVID-19. Study results and caveats: Researchers found some responding clones in pre-infection memory, a sign that cross-reactive memory joined. Among CD4+ contracting clones, most were CM and EM, and CD8+ ones EMRA. Day 15 to 85 contracting clones showed balanced CD4/CD8; day 15 to 37 expanders favored CD4+.

This clonotype was counted many times. What it recognizes is unknown. TCRdb re-called the 5' RACE reads through MiXCR, storing one row per CDR3 protein. The sample shows 450,000 to 700,000 distinct CDR3 sequences, about 20% of them seen only once. The CDR3 spans 14 residues. Germline lookup yields CDR1 SGHAT and CDR2 FQNNGV. Between the trimmed V and J ends, which lost 1 base and 3 bases, there was a span of 10 bases. The chain combines TRBV11-2 with TRBJ2-7; D unclear. The specimen was PBMCs or a T cell subset sorted from them (not recorded which). This receptor was obtained from an adult woman who had mild COVID-19 (a few samples of this study predate the infection). Cell type and time point are not known. The CDR3 here is CASSLVGPSYEQYF. The CDR3 DNA sequence: TGTGCCAGCAGCTTAGTCGGACCAAGCTACGAGCAGTACTTC. Together with reference TRBV11-2 and TRBJ2-7, the CDR3 gives the full variable domain: EAGVAQSPRYKIIEKRQSVAFWCNPISGHATLYWYQQILGQGPKLLIQFQNNGVVDDSQLPKDRFSAERLKGVDSTLKIQPAKLEDSAVYLCASSLVGPSYEQYFGPGTRLTVT.